Following are 18 T cell receptor beta chains from one sample sequenced in a study of T cells in Graves' hyperthyroidism and ophthalmopathy. RNA transcripts provided the source from which TCR beta CDR3 regions were amplified. RT-PCR in the first round (using the HTBI primer set) targeted the TCR CDR3. TCRdb called the multiplex PCR reads again in MiXCR, with one record for every CDR3 protein. The table includes fewer than 400,000 distinct CDR3 sequences, around 25% detected once. The sequenced sample consisted of blood. The receptors originated from a man aged 50 to 59 with Graves' hyperthyroidism.

This clonotype has just one count. The J gene is TRBJ1-4, the V gene TRBV10-3; D possibly corresponds to TRBD1 (5 bases). This CDR3 region has 16 residues. Germline-derived CDR1 and CDR2 are ENHRY and SYGVKD. Trimming left V 3 bases short and J 7 bases short, with 18 bases between. CDR3 nucleotide sequence: TGTGCCATCAGTGACGGGACGGCGACCCTTGGTGAAAAACTGTTTTTT. It translates to CAISDGTATLGEKLFF.

Comment on this clonotype: One junction end does not reproduce the germline sequence, and a read error may be involved. The genes are TRBV3-1 and TRBJ2-6; a weak D match, TRBD2 (6 bases). This CDR3 has 13 amino acids. Germline V gene lookup returns CDR1 LGHDT and CDR2 YNNKEL (reference sequence). CDR3 in amino acids: CASSQDTGSPPSF. The DNA for the CDR3 is TGTGCCAGCAGCCAAGACACCGGGAGTCCCCCTTCTTTC.

The chain has TRBV12-3 or TRBV12-4 and TRBJ1-5, with 7 bases aligning to TRBD1. The trim removed 10 bases at V and 2 bases at J, leaving 8 bases unmatched. The CDR3 loop spans 14 amino acids. CDR3 sequence: CATAQGVGNQPQHF. The CDR3 nucleotides read TGTGCCACCGCCCAGGGGGTCGGCAATCAGCCCCAGCATTTT.

This chain connects TRBV9 to TRBJ2-1; TRBD2 agrees at 14 bases. Trimming cost V 3 bases and J 6 bases; bases outside gene matches: 11. This CDR3 region has 18 residues. Germline V lookup: CDR1 SGDLS, CDR2 YYNGEE. The CDR3 reads CASSGLAGGPNDPNEQFF. The CDR3, as DNA: TGTGCCAGCAGCGGACTAGCGGGAGGGCCCAACGACCCCAATGAGCAGTTCTTC.

V is TRBV6-5 and J is TRBJ2-3, with a weak D call TRBD1 (6 bases). The V end was cut by 2 bases, the J end by 0 bases, with 12 bases between. Per germline, CDR1 MNHEY and CDR2 SVGAGI. CDR3 length: 16 residues. As DNA, the CDR3 is TGTGCCAGCAGTTACCGACAGGCTACTAGCACAGATACGCAGTATTTT. This translates into CASSYRQATSTDTQYF.

The chain combines TRBV11-3 with TRBJ2-1; 7 bases are a match to TRBD2. Trimming took 0 bases from V and 6 from J; bases not matched to a gene: 11. This CDR3 is built from 17 residues. Germline V gene lookup returns CDR1 SGHNT and CDR2 YENEEA. CDR3: CASSLDLGGSYVNEQFF. CDR3 DNA sequence: TGTGCCAGCAGCTTAGATCTCGGCGGGAGCTACGTCAATGAGCAGTTCTTC.

This clonotype was seen a few times. The CDR3, as DNA: TGTGCCAGCAGTTCTTTCACCGGCAATCAGCCCCAGCATTTT. It yields the protein CASSSFTGNQPQHF. The rearrangement links TRBV6-1 to TRBJ1-5; D remains unclear. The CDR3 totals 14 residues. The V gene's germline CDR1 is MNHNS and CDR2 SASEGT. The V gene lost 5 bases and the J gene lost 2 bases, with 10 bases spanning the gap.

This clonotype was seen a few times. DNA for the CDR3: TGTGCCAGCAGCCGGGACAGCGCGAACACTGAAGCTTTCTTT. Translated, it gives CASSRDSANTEAFF. V gene TRBV7-2 combines with J gene TRBJ1-1, with 7 bases identical to TRBD1. J was trimmed by 1 base and V by 5 bases; bases with no gene match: 4. The CDR3 loop spans 14 amino acids. Germline V gene sequence: CDR1 SGHTA, CDR2 FQGNSA.

With regard to this clonotype: Germline and junction disagree at one end, which may indicate a read error. This chain joins TRBV18 and TRBJ1-2, with 7 bases identical to TRBD1. CDR3 size: 13 residues. The germline V gene encodes CDR1 KGHSH and CDR2 LQKENI. The CDR3 DNA reads TGTCCCAGCTCACCGGGGACAGATTATGGCTACACCTTC. As protein: CPSSPGTDYGYTF.

In this sample, this clonotype turned up a few times. The rearrangement links TRBV6-5 to TRBJ2-1, with 12 bases that match TRBD2. Trimming cost V 0 bases and J 0 bases; bases outside gene matches: 9. CDR3 length equals 20 residues. Germline V lookup: CDR1 MNHEY, CDR2 SVGAGI. CDR3 sequence: CASSYSLAGGSGSSYNEQFF. For the CDR3, the DNA is TGTGCCAGCAGTTACTCTCTAGCGGGAGGGTCGGGGAGCTCCTACAATGAGCAGTTCTTC.

A few counts support this clonotype. This chain links TRBV7-6 with TRBJ2-5; 14 nucleotides agree with TRBD2. The germline gives CDR1 SGHVS, CDR2 FNYEAQ. This CDR3 is 17 amino acids long. After removal of 5 bases from V and 5 bases from J, the junction contained 10 bases not matched to a gene. The CDR3 loop is CASSTPWTSGRRETQYF. The CDR3, as DNA: TGTGCCAGCAGCACCCCCTGGACTAGCGGGAGGCGTGAGACCCAGTACTTC.

The V call is TRBV18, the J call TRBJ1-1; the D is unclear. V lost 3 bases to trimming and J lost 7 bases, with 9 bases between them. This CDR3 comprises 12 residues. Germline CDR1 is KGHSH and CDR2 is LQKENI. DNA for the CDR3: TGTGCCAGCTCACCGCGAGAGCATGAAGCTTTCTTT. It codes for CASSPREHEAFF.

The rearrangement links TRBV19 to TRBJ1-5; possibly TRBD1 for D (5 bases). CDR3 length: 15 residues. The ends were cut back, 3 bases at V and 7 bases at J, with 16 bases in the middle. Germline V CDR1 and CDR2: LNHDA, SQIVND (reference sequence). The CDR3 sequence is CASSMGQGVMQPQHF. In nucleotides, the CDR3 is TGTGCCAGTAGTATGGGTCAAGGGGTGATGCAGCCCCAGCATTTT.

This clonotype was seen many times. The chain joins TRBV28 to TRBJ2-1; 9 positions agree with TRBD2. V gave up 1 base and J gave up 7 bases; unmatched junction bases: 14. This CDR3 comprises 18 residues. CDR1 and CDR2 (germline): MDHEN, SYDVKM. CDR3: CASSLFIRASGKGNEQFF. The DNA of the CDR3 is TGTGCCAGCAGTTTATTTATCCGGGCTAGCGGGAAAGGTAATGAGCAGTTCTTC.

The gene calls are TRBV25-1 and TRBJ2-1; TRBD2 matches 10 bases. CDR1 is MGHDK, CDR2 SYGVNS, per germline. J gave up 7 bases and V 7 bases, and 7 bases lay outside the gene matches. The CDR3 length is 14 residues. For the CDR3, the DNA is TGTGCCAGCAAAGCAGCGGGAGGGCTTAATGAGCAGTTCTTC. Translating it yields CASKAAGGLNEQFF.

Only a few counts were recorded for this clonotype. CDR3 sequence (DNA): TGTGCCAGCAGCCGAAGACCGGGACAGGGTTCAGATACGCAGTATTTT. It specifies CASSRRPGQGSDTQYF. V is TRBV13 and J is TRBJ2-3; the match to TRBD1 covers 9 bases. Per germline, CDR1 PRHDT and CDR2 FYEKMQ (reference sequence). The CDR3 runs 16 residues. J was trimmed by 4 bases and V by 5 bases; bases with no gene match: 10.

This clonotype was seen many times. The chain combines TRBV3-1 with TRBJ2-7; unclear D gene. Between the trimmed V and J ends, which lost 1 base and 5 bases, there was a span of 12 bases. Looked up from germline, CDR1 is LGHDT and CDR2 is YNNKEL (reference sequence). CDR3 size: 14 residues. The CDR3 DNA reads as TGTGCCAGCAGCCAAGGGGATAGCAGAAACGAGCAGTACTTC. Translation gives CASSQGDSRNEQYF.

J is TRBJ2-4 and V is TRBV5-5; D is perhaps TRBD1 (6 bases). The germline V gene has CDR1 SGHKS and CDR2 YYEKEE (reference sequence). The CDR3 length is 13 residues. V lost 4 bases and J 7 bases, leaving 12 bases between the germline ends. CDR3 residues: CASSQGQGNIQYF. CDR3 nucleotides: TGTGCCAGCAGCCAAGGTCAGGGGAACATTCAGTACTTC. Drawing the rest from reference TRBV5-5 and TRBJ2-4, the complete variable domain is DAGVTQSPTHLIKTRGQQVTLRCSPISGHKSVSWYQQVLGQGPQFIFQYYEKEERGRGNFPDRFSARQFPNYSSELNVNALLLGDSALYLCASSQGQGNIQYFGAGTRLSVL.